The 21 T cell receptor beta chains listed next were all sequenced from one sample in a study of cytomegalovirus exposure and HLA in healthy donors. Primers for the PCR totalled 60 Vbeta and 13 Jbeta. Generated by immunoSEQ multiplex PCR, the TCRdb table keeps only in-frame clones and is missing some. The top ten hold roughly 6% of the sample, which has fewer than 45,000 clones, roughly 78% seen once. What was sequenced was PBMCs. Every receptor here comes from a male donor in good health and CMV-seronegative.

This chain connects TRBV5-1 to TRBJ2-7; 8 bases are shared with TRBD1. Germline V gives CDR1 SGHRS, CDR2 YFSETQ. The CDR3 is 15 amino acids. J was trimmed by 4 bases and V by 2 bases; bases with no gene match: 8. Here the CDR3 DNA reads TGCGCCAGCAGCTTTCTCGGGACAGGAACGTACGAGCAGTACTTC. Translating it yields CASSFLGTGTYEQYF.

Worth noting for this clone: The junction differs from germline at one of its ends, possibly a read error. V is TRBV7-7 and J is TRBJ2-2, with D possibly matching TRBD1 (6 bases). Looked up from germline, CDR1 is SSHAT and CDR2 is FNYEAQ (reference sequence). This CDR3 is built from 14 residues. CDR3 sequence reads: CASSLVGAGGELFF. The DNA for the CDR3 is TGTGCTAGCAGCTTAGTGGGGGCTGGCGGGGAGCTGTTTTTT.

This chain uses TRBV7-3 with TRBJ1-1; a possible D gene is TRBD1 (5 bases). This CDR3 contains 13 residues. The germline V gene has CDR1 SGHTA and CDR2 FQGTGA. Trimming stripped 2 bases from V and 3 bases from J, with 7 bases between. The CDR3 DNA is TGTGCCAGCAGCTTACAGGGTCACACTGAAGCTTTCTTT. Translated, it gives CASSLQGHTEAFF.

The chain joins TRBV4-1 to TRBJ2-7; TRBD2 is a possible D gene (6 bases). V dropped 2 bases and J dropped 3 bases, with 11 bases sitting between them. The CDR3 sequence is 14 residues long. Germline assignment: CDR1 MGHRA and CDR2 YSYEKL. CDR3 region: CASSQLRGDYEQYF. The CDR3, as DNA: TGCGCCAGCAGCCAATTGCGGGGAGACTACGAGCAGTACTTC.

This clone was counted once. V gene TRBV30 combines with J gene TRBJ2-1; 12 nucleotides line up with TRBD2. The V gene end was trimmed by 1 base and the J gene end by 4 bases; junction bases not matched to a gene: 2. Germline values: CDR1 GTSNPN, CDR2 SVGIG (reference sequence). This CDR3 region has 15 residues. In nucleotides, the CDR3 is TGTGCCTGGAGTGAGGGACTAGCGGGTTACAATGAGCAGTTCTTC. Protein sequence: CAWSEGLAGYNEQFF. Full variable domain (rest looked up from reference TRBV30 and TRBJ2-1): SQTIHQWPATLVQPVGSPLSLECTVEGTSNPNLYWYRQAAGRGLQLLFYSVGIGQISSEVPQNLSASRPQDRQFILSSKKLLLSDSGFYLCAWSEGLAGYNEQFFGPGTRLTVL.

This clone was observed once. The chain combines TRBV28 with TRBJ2-7, with a tentative D call TRBD1 (6 bases). Looked up from germline, CDR1 is MDHEN and CDR2 is SYDVKM. V lost 6 bases to trimming and J lost 5 bases, with 17 bases between them. The CDR3 is made up of 14 amino acids. CDR3 sequence reads: CASRGQGLGNEQYF. The CDR3 DNA is TGTGCCAGCAGGGGACAAGGGTTGGGCAACGAGCAGTACTTC.

The chain uses TRBV2 and TRBJ1-1; 9 positions match TRBD1. This CDR3 has 14 amino acids. Germline-derived CDR1 and CDR2 are SNHLY and FYNNEI. Trimming removed 4 bases from V and 6 bases from J; junction bases left unmatched: 6. CDR3 nucleotides: TGTGCCAGCAGTGCAGACAGGGGGAGGGCTGAAGCTTTCTTT. It encodes CASSADRGRAEAFF. Complete variable domain (other parts from reference TRBV2 and TRBJ1-1): EPEVTQTPSHQVTQMGQEVILRCVPISNHLYFYWYRQILGQKVEFLVSFYNNEISEKSEIFDDQFSVERPDGSNFTLKIRSTKLEDSAMYFCASSADRGRAEAFFGQGTRLTVV.

J is TRBJ2-5 and V is TRBV7-9, with D possibly being TRBD1 (6 bases). CDR1 SEHNR and CDR2 FQNEAQ come from the germline V gene (reference sequence). This CDR3 is built from 15 residues. Between the trimmed V and J ends, which lost 0 bases and 2 bases, there was a span of 10 bases. The CDR3 nucleotides read TGTGCCAGCAGCTTAGCGCTAGGGGGTCAAGAGACCCAGTACTTC. Protein: CASSLALGGQETQYF.

The V gene is TRBV29-1, the J gene TRBJ2-7, with D tentatively TRBD1 (6 bases). V was clipped by 7 bases and J by 0 bases, with 13 bases between them. Germline V lookup: CDR1 SQVTM, CDR2 ANQGSEA. This CDR3 has 13 amino acids. CDR3 amino acids: CSAFTGPSYEQYF. The CDR3 nucleotides are TGCAGCGCCTTCACAGGGCCCTCCTACGAGCAGTACTTC.

The chain couples TRBV4-1 to TRBJ1-2, with unresolved D. Germline lookup yields CDR1 MGHRA and CDR2 YSYEKL. The CDR3 contains 16 residues. Deletions cut 2 bases from V and 6 bases from J, with 19 bases between. CDR3 amino acids: CASSQSPLRMGDGYTF. The CDR3 DNA reads as TGCGCCAGCAGCCAATCTCCCCTCCGGATGGGCGATGGCTACACCTTC.

This clone has a handful of counts. The rearrangement links TRBV6-1 to TRBJ2-1; 15 positions agree with TRBD2. The germline gives CDR1 MNHNS, CDR2 SASEGT. This CDR3 is built from 15 residues. Trimming took 4 bases from V and 8 from J; bases not matched to a gene: 3. The CDR3 DNA is TGTGCCAGCAGTGGGGGACTAGCGGGGGGCTATGAGCAGTTCTTC. Its protein is CASSGGLAGGYEQFF.

This clone was counted a few times. The chain links TRBV6-1 to TRBJ1-1; D remains ambiguous. The CDR3 is 13 residues long. The germline V gene encodes CDR1 MNHNS and CDR2 SASEGT. The V and J ends lost 1 base and 4 bases respectively, with 7 bases between them. In DNA form, the CDR3 reads TGTGCCAGCAGTGAAGGGGAGGCCACTGAAGCTTTCTTT. Its protein is CASSEGEATEAFF.

This chain joins TRBV5-1 and TRBJ1-2; TRBD1 might be the D (6 bases). The CDR3 is made up of 13 amino acids. The V gene lost 2 bases and the J gene lost 6 bases, with 11 bases spanning the gap. CDR1 is SGHRS and CDR2 is YFSETQ in the germline V gene. The chain's CDR3 is CASSLGGAHGYTF. The CDR3, as DNA: TGCGCCAGCAGCTTAGGGGGGGCACATGGCTACACCTTC.

This clone was observed a few times. The V call is TRBV10-3, the J call TRBJ1-4; D is perhaps TRBD1 (5 bases). The CDR3 loop spans 15 amino acids. The V end was cut by 6 bases, the J end by 3 bases, with 14 bases between. CDR1 ENHRY and CDR2 SYGVKD come from the germline V gene. The CDR3 DNA reads TGTGCCATCAGCCCACTGGGGCTGTCTAATGAAAAACTGTTTTTT. It specifies CAISPLGLSNEKLFF.

The chain joins TRBV21-1 to TRBJ1-1. TRBV21-1 is deemed a pseudogene. This CDR3 is built from 20 residues. CDR3 loop: CASSHGLGRMRGGKNTEAFF. CDR3 DNA sequence: TGTGCCAGCAGCCACGGTCTCGGACGTATGCGGGGCGGTAAGAACACTGAAGCTTTCTTT.

This chain uses TRBV9 with TRBJ1-3, with TRBD1 matching over 7 bases. From germline, CDR1 is SGDLS and CDR2 YYNGEE. V gave up 4 bases and J gave up 7 bases; unmatched junction bases: 8. This CDR3 comprises 14 residues. Here the CDR3 DNA reads TGTGCCAGCAGCACGACAGGGTACAGGAACACCATATATTTT. Translated, it gives CASSTTGYRNTIYF.

The V call is TRBV5-4, the J call TRBJ1-2; D gene ambiguous. There are 15 residues in the CDR3. Germline values: CDR1 SGHNT, CDR2 YYREEE (reference sequence). V was shortened by 4 bases and J by 2 bases, with 15 bases between the two germline ends. CDR3 loop: CASSRPSEPNYGYTF. In nucleotides, the CDR3 is TGTGCCAGCAGCCGGCCGTCGGAGCCAAACTATGGCTACACCTTC.

V is TRBV28 and J is TRBJ1-3, with 12 nucleotides matching TRBD1. Germline-derived CDR1 and CDR2 are MDHEN and SYDVKM. This CDR3 has 16 amino acids. V trimming: 6 bases; J trimming: 8 bases; junction bases outside the gene matches: 11. For the CDR3, the DNA is TGTGCCAGCAGGATAGGGACAGGGGGCGCGGAGGACACCATATATTTT. Translation: CASRIGTGGAEDTIYF.

The chain recombines TRBV2 with TRBJ2-5; possibly TRBD2 for D (7 bases). Germline CDR1 is SNHLY and CDR2 is FYNNEI. The CDR3 runs to 14 residues. V lost 6 bases, J lost 5 bases, and 16 bases lay in between. In DNA form, the CDR3 reads TGTGCCAGCAGAGACCGCGGGGGCGGGGAGACCCAGTACTTC. Translating it yields CASRDRGGGETQYF.

The chain links TRBV4-1 to TRBJ2-4; D may be TRBD2 (5 bases). Germline V gene data show CDR1 as MGHRA and CDR2 as YSYEKL. The length of the CDR3 is 19 residues. Trimming removed 0 bases from V and 0 bases from J, with 18 bases in between. The CDR3: CASSQEPATSPLAKNIQYF. CDR3 coding DNA: TGCGCCAGCAGCCAAGAACCGGCCACTAGTCCTCTAGCCAAAAACATTCAGTACTTC.

The genes are TRBV2 and TRBJ2-1; D possibly corresponds to TRBD2 (5 bases). Germline CDR1 and CDR2: SNHLY and FYNNEI. The CDR3 has 19 amino acids. The V and J ends lost 8 bases and 5 bases respectively, with 31 bases between them. The CDR3 spells CASEGPGEKAGVWDNEQFF. CDR3 in DNA: TGTGCCAGCGAGGGCCCTGGTGAGAAGGCTGGGGTATGGGACAATGAGCAGTTCTTC.